These 28 T cell receptor beta chains share one sample of origin, sequenced in a study of cytomegalovirus exposure and HLA in healthy donors. In the PCR, 60 Vbeta and 13 Jbeta primers were used. TCRdb keeps only in-frame clones here, not all; method: immunoSEQ multiplex PCR. The sample table includes about 41,000 clones. The source material was PBMCs. The receptors come from a man aged 25-45 years in good health and CMV-seronegative.

The chain couples TRBV4-1 to TRBJ1-5; tentative D call: TRBD1 (6 bases). The germline V and J ends were trimmed by 0 bases and 9 bases, with 18 bases remaining between them. CDR3 size: 16 residues. Germline CDR1 reads MGHRA; CDR2 reads YSYEKL. Here the CDR3 reads CASSQDEDRSVSPQHF. In DNA, the CDR3 is TGCGCCAGCAGCCAAGATGAGGACAGATCCGTCTCGCCCCAGCATTTT.

Turning to this clone: A read error may account for a junction end that differs from germline. The J gene is TRBJ2-1, the V gene TRBV7-9, with 8 positions matching TRBD2. CDR3 length: 15 residues. Germline V gene lookup returns CDR1 SEHNR and CDR2 FQNEAQ (reference sequence). The CDR3 bases are TGTGCCAGCAGCCTAGCGGGCCACTCCTACAATGAGCAGTTCTTC. This translates into CASSLAGHSYNEQFF.

The chain carries TRBV5-1 and TRBJ2-7, with TRBD1 as a possible D gene (5 bases). From germline, CDR1 is SGHRS and CDR2 YFSETQ. The CDR3 runs 13 residues. Between the trimmed V and J ends, which lost 5 bases and 3 bases, there was a span of 12 bases. The DNA for the CDR3 is TGCGCCAGCAGTAATACAGGTGACTACGAGCAGTACTTC. It encodes CASSNTGDYEQYF.

The DNA for the CDR3 is TGTGCCATCAGTGATGTTGGCTCCTCCTCCACCTACGAGCAGTACTTC. Its protein is CAISDVGSSSTYEQYF. The chain carries TRBV10-3 and TRBJ2-7, with unresolved D. The CDR3 is 16 residues long. The V end was cut by 3 bases, the J end by 2 bases, with 17 bases between. Germline V lookup: CDR1 ENHRY, CDR2 SYGVKD.

V is TRBV7-6 and J is TRBJ2-2; D is uncertain. The germline gives CDR1 SGHVS, CDR2 FNYEAQ. The CDR3 loop spans 15 amino acids. Trimming cost V 3 bases and J 7 bases, with 15 bases left between them. CDR3 DNA sequence: TGTGCCAGCAGCTTCGAACTAAAAACGGACGGGGAGCTGTTTTTT. The encoded protein is CASSFELKTDGELFF.

The V call is TRBV9, the J call TRBJ1-2; D remains unclear. This CDR3 is built from 11 residues. V lost 3 bases to trimming and J lost 4 bases, with 4 bases between them. CDR1 is SGDLS, CDR2 YYNGEE, per germline. CDR3 sequence: CASSDSYGYTF. DNA for the CDR3: TGTGCCAGCAGCGACAGCTATGGCTACACCTTC.

The chain combines TRBV5-1 with TRBJ2-3, with 9 bases that match TRBD2. Per the germline V gene, CDR1 is SGHRS and CDR2 is YFSETQ. Trimming removed 5 bases from V and 5 bases from J; junction bases left unmatched: 6. This CDR3 has 14 residues. This CDR3 is CASSGRGGGDTQYF. The CDR3 DNA sequence: TGCGCCAGCAGTGGGCGGGGGGGAGGAGATACGCAGTATTTT.

The CDR3 DNA reads as TGCGCCAGCAGCTTGGAACGCGGGAGGGGAAACATTCAGTACTTC. This codes for CASSLERGRGNIQYF. The chain couples TRBV5-1 to TRBJ2-4, with TRBD2 matching 9 bases. V shed 0 bases and J 6 bases; nucleotides not matched to a gene: 4. The CDR3 is 15 amino acids. Germline V lookup: CDR1 SGHRS, CDR2 YFSETQ.

The chain is built from TRBV6-5 and TRBJ2-3; TRBD1 is a possible D gene (6 bases). Trimming stripped 6 bases from V and 5 bases from J, with 12 bases between. CDR1 and CDR2 from the germline V gene are MNHEY and SVGAGI. The CDR3 extends over 13 amino acids. The CDR3 sequence: CASRDRVEDTQYF. The CDR3 nucleotides read TGTGCCAGCAGGGACAGAGTCGAAGATACGCAGTATTTT.

V gene TRBV15 combines with J gene TRBJ2-1, with no clear D. V was trimmed by 1 base and J by 9 bases, leaving 10 bases between them. This CDR3 is built from 13 residues. Germline lookup yields CDR1 LNHNV and CDR2 YYDKDF (reference sequence). The CDR3, as DNA: TGTGCCACCAGCAGAGGTTCTGAGCCTGAGCAGTTCTTC. As protein: CATSRGSEPEQFF.

This chain uses TRBV4-3 with TRBJ2-2; perhaps TRBD1 as D (5 bases). This CDR3 is built from 13 residues. The germline V and J ends were trimmed by 2 bases and 4 bases, with 5 bases remaining between them. The germline V gene has CDR1 LGHNA and CDR2 YSLEER. The CDR3 DNA follows: TGCGCCAGCAGCCAAACAGGCACCGGGGAGCTGTTTTTT. Its translation: CASSQTGTGELFF.

The chain recombines TRBV6-4 with TRBJ2-1; TRBD2 agrees at 15 bases. The CDR3 length is 16 residues. Germline V CDR1 and CDR2: MRHNA, SNTAGT. V lost 3 bases to trimming and J lost 8 bases; unmatched junction nucleotides: 5. CDR3 nucleotide sequence: TGTGCCAGCAGTGAGAGGGGACTAGCGGGGGGTGATGAGCAGTTCTTC. It is translated as CASSERGLAGGDEQFF.

This chain joins TRBV30 and TRBJ1-1; D call uncertain. This CDR3 is built from 12 residues. From germline, CDR1 is GTSNPN and CDR2 SVGIG (reference sequence). Trimming left V 1 base short and J 3 bases short, with 6 bases between. CDR3 bases: TGTGCCTGGAGTGAATACTACACTGAAGCTTTCTTT. Protein sequence: CAWSEYYTEAFF. The full variable domain, its missing parts supplied by reference TRBV30 and TRBJ1-1, is SQTIHQWPATLVQPVGSPLSLECTVEGTSNPNLYWYRQAAGRGLQLLFYSVGIGQISSEVPQNLSASRPQDRQFILSSKKLLLSDSGFYLCAWSEYYTEAFFGQGTRLTVV.

V usage is TRBV9 and J usage is TRBJ1-1, with TRBD1 as a possible D gene (5 bases). Germline V lookup: CDR1 SGDLS, CDR2 YYNGEE. The V and J ends lost 4 bases and 1 base respectively, with 23 bases between them. This CDR3 comprises 18 residues. This CDR3 is CASSPSAAGATRNTEAFF. The CDR3 DNA follows: TGTGCCAGCAGCCCTTCTGCTGCTGGGGCAACTCGGAACACTGAAGCTTTCTTT.

Judged by frequency, this clone is medium-sized (0.01 to 0.1%). The chain combines TRBV27 with TRBJ2-7; 8 bases fit TRBD2. Looked up from germline, CDR1 is MNHEY and CDR2 is SMNVEV (reference sequence). V lost 6 bases, J lost 7 bases, and 11 bases stayed unmatched. The CDR3 totals 14 residues. The CDR3 reads CASSGLAAWGEQYF. The CDR3 region has the DNA TGTGCCAGCAGCGGACTAGCCGCCTGGGGGGAGCAGTACTTC.

This chain connects TRBV7-2 to TRBJ2-5, with 9 bases fitting TRBD2. With 1 base clipped from V and 5 bases from J, the junction kept 14 bases outside the gene matches. The CDR3 has 18 residues. Germline V gives CDR1 SGHTA, CDR2 FQGNSA. The CDR3 bases are TGTGCCAGCAGCTTAGTGGCTAGCGGGACAACTGCGAGGGAGACCCAGTACTTC. Protein sequence: CASSLVASGTTARETQYF.

The CDR3 loop is CASSTTRTGYNSPLHF. CDR3 sequence (DNA): TGTGCCAGTAGTACAACACGGACAGGGTATAATTCACCCCTCCACTTT. The V call is TRBV19, the J call TRBJ1-6; TRBD1 matches 8 bases. V lost 4 bases, J lost 4 bases, and 6 bases stayed unmatched. Germline V gives CDR1 LNHDA, CDR2 SQIVND (reference sequence). This CDR3 has 16 amino acids.

The chain uses TRBV6-5 and TRBJ2-3, with D possibly matching TRBD1 (6 bases). The V and J ends lost 1 base and 4 bases respectively, with 9 bases between them. The germline gives CDR1 MNHEY, CDR2 SVGAGI. This CDR3 comprises 14 residues. The CDR3 DNA is TGTGCCAGCAGTTACTTGGGGGCTGCAGATACGCAGTATTTT. This codes for CASSYLGAADTQYF.

The chain is built from TRBV6-5 and TRBJ1-1, with TRBD1 matching 8 bases. The CDR3 sequence is 13 residues long. Germline-derived CDR1 and CDR2 are MNHEY and SVGAGI. Trimming took 5 bases from V and 6 from J; bases not matched to a gene: 5. CDR3 nucleotides: TGTGCCAGCAGTCTCAGGGGGCTCGCTGAAGCTTTCTTT. Translating gives CASSLRGLAEAFF.

This chain uses TRBV7-9 with TRBJ1-2; 9 positions agree with TRBD1. Germline trimming cut 5 bases from V and 2 bases from J; bases unmatched to any gene: 0. Germline-derived CDR1 and CDR2 are SEHNR and FQNEAQ (reference sequence). This CDR3 comprises 13 residues. The CDR3 region has the DNA TGTGCCAGCAGCACAGGGGGCAACTATGGCTACACCTTC. It is translated as CASSTGGNYGYTF.

The chain has TRBV5-1 and TRBJ2-3, with D maybe TRBD2 (6 bases). The V gene's germline CDR1 is SGHRS and CDR2 YFSETQ. The CDR3 covers 15 residues. V was clipped by 0 bases and J by 4 bases, with 12 bases between them. CDR3 region: CASSLARSGADTQYF. The CDR3 DNA reads TGCGCCAGCAGCTTGGCCAGGTCGGGGGCAGATACGCAGTATTTT.

The V call is TRBV29-1, the J call TRBJ2-3, with D possibly being TRBD1 (7 bases). Trimming stripped 3 bases from V and 5 bases from J, with 9 bases between. From germline, CDR1 is SQVTM and CDR2 ANQGSEA. The CDR3 is 12 amino acids. The CDR3 coding sequence is TGCAGCGTTGATCAGGGGGGAGATACGCAGTATTTT. Amino acid sequence: CSVDQGGDTQYF.

V gene TRBV4-2 combines with J gene TRBJ2-5; D not certain. CDR3 size: 13 residues. The germline V gene has CDR1 LGHNA and CDR2 YNFKEQ. Trimming shortened V by 4 bases and J by 1 base, and 7 bases separated the two germline ends. DNA for the CDR3: TGTGCCAGCAGCCTCTTCAGCCAAGAGACCCAGTACTTC. Translation gives CASSLFSQETQYF.

This chain links TRBV18 with TRBJ2-7; possible D gene TRBD1, 6 bases. The CDR3 consists of 15 residues. The germline gives CDR1 KGHSH, CDR2 LQKENI. Trimming stripped 6 bases from V and 3 bases from J, with 18 bases between. The CDR3 bases are TGTGCCAGCTCCCCCCTGACAGGTCCGGGCTACGAGCAGTACTTC. Its translation is CASSPLTGPGYEQYF.

The chain combines TRBV6-5 with TRBJ1-1; the match to TRBD1 covers 7 bases. The CDR3 loop spans 14 amino acids. V shed 2 bases and J 3 bases; nucleotides not matched to a gene: 3. The germline V gene has CDR1 MNHEY and CDR2 SVGAGI. CDR3 bases: TGTGCCAGCAGTTACGGGACAGACGACACTGAAGCTTTCTTT. Amino acids: CASSYGTDDTEAFF.

The genes are TRBV19 and TRBJ1-3; D call uncertain. CDR1 and CDR2 from the germline V gene are LNHDA and SQIVND (reference sequence). V lost 5 bases and J 2 bases, leaving 13 bases between the germline ends. The CDR3 runs to 15 residues. The CDR3 reads CASSAEAEAGNTIYF. The DNA of the CDR3 is TGTGCCAGTAGTGCCGAGGCAGAGGCTGGAAACACCATATATTTT. The full variable domain, its missing parts supplied by reference TRBV19 and TRBJ1-3, is DGGITQSPKYLFRKEGQNVTLSCEQNLNHDAMYWYRQDPGQGLRLIYYSQIVNDFQKGDIAEGYSVSREKKESFPLTVTSAQKNPTAFYLCASSAEAEAGNTIYFGEGSWLTVV.

The chain recombines TRBV15 with TRBJ2-7, with 8 bases lining up with TRBD2. V lost 1 base to trimming and J lost 1 base; unmatched junction nucleotides: 3. Germline V gives CDR1 LNHNV, CDR2 YYDKDF (reference sequence). The CDR3 is made up of 15 amino acids. This chain's CDR3 is CATSRGSGTSYEQYF. CDR3 DNA: TGTGCCACCAGCAGAGGTAGCGGGACGTCCTACGAGCAGTACTTC.

CDR3 protein: CAISGGTDSLWGYTF. The DNA for the CDR3 is TGTGCCATCAGTGGCGGGACAGACTCTCTATGGGGCTACACCTTC. The genes are TRBV10-3 and TRBJ1-2, with 7 bases matching TRBD1. The CDR3 covers 15 residues. Per the germline V gene, CDR1 is ENHRY and CDR2 is SYGVKD. The ends lost 4 bases at V and 8 bases at J; junction bases unmatched: 13.